This paragraph reports one T cell receptor (beta chain). This entry is derived from a study of control samples from healthy donors and cancer patients. Trimming pared 7 bases from V and 4 bases from J, leaving 7 bases between. CDR3 length equals 11 residues. Germline V gives CDR1 SNHLY, CDR2 FYNNEI. Profiled with immunoSEQ multiplex PCR; TCRdb holds only in-frame clones, not every one. The data contain roughly 180,000 clones, around 90% of them singletons. The source material was blood. The sequence derives from a woman aged 40 to 50 in good health. The chain carries TRBV2 and TRBJ1-1, with D uncertain. CDR3 nucleotide sequence: TGTGCCAGCAAATTAGGCACTGAAGCTTTCTTT. This encodes CASKLGTEAFF.